This T cell receptor (beta chain) was sequenced during a study of blood T cell repertoires in COVID-19. Overall study context: Material from acute and convalescent COVID-19 was sourced from the United States, Italy and Spain. From T cells, B-cell-depleted T cells, or PBMCs came the material, which was cDNA or gDNA.

Germline CDR1 and CDR2: LGHDT and YNNKEL (reference sequence). The CDR3 covers 13 residues. Between the trimmed V and J ends, which lost 5 bases and 3 bases, there was a span of 9 bases. Seattle patients were enrolled while actively infected and followed longitudinally. In the authors' methods: Reference gene primers were amplified, and this amplification served to estimate nucleated cell counts. Repertoires were generated with immunoSEQ multiplex PCR, while TCRdb's copy carries only in-frame clones and drops some. The V and J calls and clone size come from that table; D and trimming were worked out from the DNA. Of hundreds of thousands of clones in the sample, 86% were seen once.

The specimen sequenced was peripheral blood. This rearrangement joins TRBV3-1 (or the pseudogene TRBV3-2) to TRBJ2-3; a weak D match, TRBD1 (6 bases). This clonotype was sampled from an elderly woman with COVID-19, enrolled during active disease. The CDR3 nucleotides read TGTGCCAGCAGCACAGGGCAGACAGATACGCAGTATTTT. It codes for CASSTGQTDTQYF.